Listed below are T cell receptor beta chains from one sample, sequenced in a study of human T cells and chemical hapten exposure. TCRdb redid the calling of the RACE reads with MiXCR, one entry per CDR3 protein. The sample gives 120,000 to 150,000 distinct CDR3 sequences, about 11% of which show up once; around 1.4% is in the top ten. The sequencing used whole blood, collected in connection with sensitization to the hapten diphenylcyclopropenone (DPC). These receptors all stem from a woman aged 50 to 65 with alopecia areata. Some clones in this sample may be carry-over from other donors' samples. CDR3s include the opening cysteine and the closing phenylalanine or tryptophan. The order of the fields is CDR3 length, J gene, V gene, clone size, D gene, CDR3 protein, CDR3 DNA. A D gene is named only where the DNA matches it firmly. Some rows have no size entry. The others give once, few or many, or a class for an expanded clone.

14 TRBJ2-7 TRBV19 many NA CASSPAPNPYEQYF TGTGCCAGTAGTCCGGCCCCGAATCCCTACGAGCAGTACTTC
16 TRBJ2-7 TRBV12-3/TRBV12-4 NA TRBD2 CASSQGLAGTPYEQYF TGTGCCAGCAGCCAGGGACTAGCGGGGACCCCCTACGAGCAGTACTTC
14 TRBJ2-5 TRBV5-1 NA NA CASSLNGGMETQYF TGCGCCAGCAGCTTGAATGGAGGGATGGAGACCCAGTACTTC
17 TRBJ2-5 TRBV11-2 few TRBD2 CASSFWREAFFQETQYF TGTGCCAGCAGCTTCTGGCGGGAGGCCTTCTTCCAAGAGACCCAGTACTTC
14 TRBJ2-7 TRBV12-3/TRBV12-4 few NA CASSSRTDSYEQYF TGTGCCAGCAGTTCCCGGACTGATTCCTACGAGCAGTACTTC
16 TRBJ1-5 TRBV6-2/TRBV6-3 many TRBD1 CASTGAEGGGYQPQHF TGTGCCAGCACGGGGGCGGAAGGGGGCGGCTATCAGCCCCAGCATTTT
13 TRBJ1-1 TRBV29-1 many NA CSVEDGGNTEAFF TGCAGCGTTGAAGATGGAGGGAACACTGAAGCTTTCTTT
16 TRBJ2-7 TRBV5-6 NA TRBD2 CASSSGLAGGPNEQYF TGTGCCAGCAGCTCGGGACTAGCGGGAGGGCCCAACGAGCAGTACTTC
15 TRBJ2-4 TRBV27 many TRBD1 CASSFSGTGKNIQYF TGTGCCAGCAGTTTCTCCGGGACAGGCAAAAACATTCAGTACTTC
14 TRBJ2-7 TRBV6-6 NA TRBD2 CASGTSGRAYEQYF TGTGCCAGCGGGACTAGCGGGAGGGCCTACGAGCAGTACTTC
14 TRBJ2-3 TRBV27 NA TRBD2 CASSLLAGADTQYF TGTGCCAGCAGTTTACTAGCGGGAGCAGATACGCAGTATTTT
13 TRBJ1-4 TRBV29-1 few NA CSVEGGGNEKLFF TGCAGCGTTGAAGGAGGCGGGAATGAAAAACTGTTTTTT
15 TRBJ1-6 TRBV7-2 many NA CASSLQSDSNSPLHF TGTGCCAGCAGCCTGCAGTCGGACAGTAATTCACCCCTCCACTTT
15 TRBJ2-6 TRBV28 few NA CASRSGGAGANVLTF TGTGCCAGCCGGTCGGGGGGCGCTGGGGCCAACGTCCTGACTTTC
20 TRBJ1-4 TRBV7-9 NA TRBD1 CASSLPMDGTVVATNEKLFF TGTGCCAGCAGCCTCCCTATGGACGGGACAGTAGTTGCAACTAATGAAAAACTGTTTTTT
12 TRBJ2-1 TRBV30 NA NA CAWSNGGPVQFF TGTGCCTGGAGTAATGGGGGACCGGTTCAGTTCTTC
17 TRBJ2-7 TRBV19 NA TRBD2 CASSRRGSTSGSNEQYF TGTGCCAGTAGCCGCAGAGGGTCGACTAGCGGGAGCAACGAGCAGTACTTC
20 TRBJ2-1 TRBV20-1 few TRBD2 CSARVAGPLARGGIYNEQFF TGCAGTGCTAGAGTCGCCGGCCCCTTGGCGCGGGGAGGGATCTACAATGAGCAGTTCTTC
13 TRBJ2-5 TRBV6-2/TRBV6-3 NA NA CASSPGVPETQYF TGTGCCAGCAGTCCAGGGGTCCCAGAGACCCAGTACTTC